The 21 T cell receptor beta chains reported below all come from one sample, sequenced in a study of blood T cells in healthy people across ages (dated by TCRdb to about 2015). Libraries were made using 5' RACE. A second roughly 6 to 11 cycle PCR used a sample-barcoded 5' primer and a J-beta primer mix. In TCRdb, the public reads were trimmed at Q25 with fastp and aligned with MiXCR, with productive beta chains retained. When rows share a CDR3 protein, they turn into one entry using the most common DNA and genes. The sample includes roughly 1.9 million distinct CDR3 sequences, with 35% to 50% observed a single time. About 21% of the sample lies in the top ten. The sequencing sample was made of blood. These receptors were taken from a human donor in good health.

The chain joins TRBV6-2 or TRBV6-3 to TRBJ1-5; TRBD1 agrees at 11 bases. The V and J ends lost 0 bases and 6 bases, in that order; junction bases with no gene match: 4. The CDR3 is 16 residues long. Germline V gives CDR1 MNHEY, CDR2 SVGEGT. CDR3 coding DNA: TGTGCCAGCAGTTACTCGGGACAGGGGGAGACTCAGCCCCAGCATTTT. Protein product: CASSYSGQGETQPQHF.

The J gene is TRBJ2-5, the V gene TRBV7-9; the D gene is possibly TRBD1 (5 bases). The end of the DNA is better explained by TRBJ2-1, so the J call may be wrong. The CDR3 sequence is 12 residues long. From germline, CDR1 is SEHNR and CDR2 FQNEAQ (reference sequence). The CDR3 bases are TGTGCCAGCCTTAGGGGTAGAGGTGAGCAGTTCTTC. It yields the protein CASLRGRGEQFF.

The chain recombines TRBV2 with TRBJ2-3; D not resolved. V was cut by 2 bases and J by 0 bases, with 15 bases left in between. The CDR3 is 17 residues long. Per germline, CDR1 SNHLY and CDR2 FYNNEI. The CDR3 loop reads CASSEPDGMPSTDTQYF. CDR3 nucleotides: TGTGCCAGCAGTGAACCGGACGGAATGCCTAGCACAGATACGCAGTATTTT.

This clonotype was counted only a few times. The chain employs TRBV25-1 and TRBJ2-7; 10 nucleotides line up with TRBD2. The better agreement between TRBJ2-5 and the DNA end casts doubt on the J call. Germline values: CDR1 MGHDK, CDR2 SYGVNS. CDR3 length equals 16 residues. CDR3 nucleotide sequence: TGTGCCAGCAACGGAGGCCTAGCGGGGGCCCAAGAGACCCAGTACTTC. Residues: CASNGGLAGAQETQYF.

V and J are TRBV2 and TRBJ1-6; 8 bases map to TRBD1. Germline CDR1 and CDR2: SNHLY and FYNNEI. This CDR3 is 16 amino acids long. Trimming at V came to 10 bases and at J to 1 base, leaving 9 bases not matched to a gene. The CDR3 reads CATGQGLSSYNSPLHF. CDR3 sequence (DNA): TGTGCCACAGGACAGGGATTGAGTTCCTATAATTCACCCCTCCACTTT.

This chain uses TRBV4-2 with TRBJ2-3, with D possibly being TRBD1 (6 bases). The germline V gene has CDR1 LGHNA and CDR2 YNFKEQ. V lost 0 bases and J 4 bases, leaving 20 bases between the germline ends. The CDR3 is made up of 18 amino acids. CDR3 sequence (DNA): TGTGCCAGCAGCCAAGATATTACAGGGCCGTCATCTTCAGATACGCAGTATTTT. Its translation is CASSQDITGPSSSDTQYF.

This clonotype has a handful of counts. V and J are TRBV5-1 and TRBJ1-1; 12 nucleotides line up with TRBD1. After removal of 0 bases from V and 1 base from J, the junction contained 1 base not matched to a gene. In germline, CDR1 is SGHRS, CDR2 YFSETQ. The CDR3 is 16 residues long. CDR3 sequence: CASSLAGQGANTEAFF. Written as DNA, the CDR3 is TGCGCCAGCAGCTTGGCGGGACAGGGGGCGAACACTGAAGCTTTCTTT.

The chain combines TRBV20-1 with TRBJ2-3; TRBD1 or TRBD2 may be the D gene (5 bases each). The V and J ends lost 6 bases and 0 bases respectively, with 13 bases between them. Germline values: CDR1 DFQATT, CDR2 SNEGSKA (reference sequence). This CDR3 region has 14 residues. CDR3 loop: CSASGAESTDTQYF. CDR3 in DNA: TGCAGTGCCTCCGGGGCGGAGAGCACAGATACGCAGTATTTT.

The gene calls are TRBV16 and TRBJ2-1, with 7 bases lining up with TRBD2. There are 16 residues in the CDR3. Germline V gene data show CDR1 as KGHSY and CDR2 as FQNENV. J gave up 4 bases and V 3 bases, and 9 bases lay outside the gene matches. This CDR3 is CASSHLGGDAYNEQFF. CDR3 DNA sequence: TGTGCCAGCAGCCATCTGGGGGGGGACGCGTACAATGAGCAGTTCTTC. The full variable domain, its missing parts supplied by reference TRBV16 and TRBJ2-1, is GEEVAQTPKHLVRGEGQKAKLYCAPIKGHSYVFWYQQVLKNEFKFLISFQNENVFDETGMPKERFSAKCLPNSPCSLEIQATKLEDSAVYFCASSHLGGDAYNEQFFGPGTRLTVL.

V gene TRBV20-1 combines with J gene TRBJ2-7; 10 nucleotides align to TRBD1. CDR3 size: 14 residues. Trimming at V came to 5 bases and at J to 4 bases, leaving 8 bases not matched to a gene. Germline values: CDR1 DFQATT, CDR2 SNEGSKA (reference sequence). CDR3 sequence: CSAWDRGNTYEQYF. The CDR3 coding sequence is TGCAGTGCTTGGGACAGGGGAAATACTTACGAGCAGTACTTC.

V usage is TRBV7-2 and J usage is TRBJ2-3; 9 bases line up with TRBD2. This CDR3 comprises 15 residues. The V gene's germline CDR1 is SGHTA and CDR2 FQGNSA. J gave up 5 bases and V 4 bases, and 7 bases lay outside the gene matches. This chain's CDR3 is CASSWSSGAVDTQYF. The CDR3 bases are TGTGCCAGCAGCTGGTCTAGCGGGGCGGTAGATACGCAGTATTTT.

This clonotype has a count of ten or more. This chain joins TRBV29-1 and TRBJ2-5; D is possibly TRBD1 (5 bases). From germline, CDR1 is SQVTM and CDR2 ANQGSEA. V lost 5 bases and J lost 5, with 9 bases in between. CDR3 size: 11 residues. The CDR3 is CSVRGSETQYF. As DNA, the CDR3 is TGCAGCGTTAGGGGTTCGGAGACCCAGTACTTC.

This clonotype has only a few counts. The chain uses TRBV24-1 and TRBJ2-5; weak D call: TRBD1 (5 bases). The J call is doubtful: the DNA matches TRBJ2-7 better. CDR1 and CDR2 (germline): KGHDR, SFDVKD. This CDR3 contains 13 residues. CDR3 loop: CATSDGHRGEQYF. The CDR3 nucleotides read TGTGCCACCAGTGATGGACACAGAGGCGAGCAGTACTTC.

This clonotype came up a few times. The V call is TRBV7-2, the J call TRBJ1-5; D is ambiguous. The germline V gene encodes CDR1 SGHTA and CDR2 FQGNSA. CDR3 length: 14 amino acids. The V gene lost 5 bases and the J gene lost 3 bases, with 11 bases spanning the gap. CDR3 region: CASSPGAFNQPQHF. CDR3 nucleotide sequence: TGTGCCAGCAGCCCCGGTGCATTCAATCAGCCCCAGCATTTT. Looking up the rest from reference TRBV7-2 and TRBJ1-5 gives the full variable domain: GAGVSQSPSNKVTEKGKDVELRCDPISGHTALYWYRQSLGQGLEFLIYFQGNSAPDKSGLPSDRFSAERTGGSVSTLTIQRTQQEDSAVYLCASSPGAFNQPQHFGDGTRLSIL.

Worth noting for this clonotype: It may be a read error: a sequence one base away is much more abundant. V usage is TRBV6-4 and J usage is TRBJ2-6, with D perhaps matching TRBD1 (5 bases). The CDR3 is 16 amino acids. The germline V gene encodes CDR1 MRHNA and CDR2 SNTAGT. The CDR3, as DNA: TGTGTCAGCAGTGATACCCAGGGCTCTGGGGCCAACGTCCTGACTTTC. Translated, it gives CVSSDTQGSGANVLTF.

This chain links TRBV7-2 with TRBJ2-3, with D uncertain. V was shortened by 5 bases and J by 0 bases, with 15 bases between the two germline ends. CDR1 SGHTA and CDR2 FQGNSA come from the germline V gene. The CDR3 extends over 16 amino acids. CDR3 region: CASSLMTKPSTDTQYF. DNA of the CDR3: TGTGCCAGCAGCCTCATGACCAAACCCAGCACAGATACGCAGTATTTT.

This chain joins TRBV9 and TRBJ2-4; weak D call: TRBD2 (5 bases). The CDR3 extends over 15 amino acids. V lost 0 bases and J lost 13, with 20 bases in between. From germline, CDR1 is SGDLS and CDR2 YYNGEE. CDR3 region: CASSVDSTPETKQYF. The CDR3 DNA follows: TGTGCCAGCAGCGTAGATAGTACCCCCGAGACTAAGCAGTACTTC.

This clonotype was detected only a few times. The chain joins TRBV4-1 to TRBJ2-5; 14 bases line up with TRBD2. The CDR3 sequence is 16 residues long. With V trimmed by 4 bases and J by 5 bases, 6 bases remained unmatched. Germline values: CDR1 MGHRA, CDR2 YSYEKL. The chain's CDR3 is CASSPGLAGGWETQYF. CDR3 DNA: TGCGCCAGCAGCCCCGGACTAGCGGGGGGTTGGGAGACCCAGTACTTC.

The DNA for the CDR3 is TGTGCCAGCGGTTATGGGACACAGACCTACGAGCAGTTCTTC. Encoded protein: CASGYGTQTYEQFF. V usage is TRBV3-1 and J usage is TRBJ2-1, with D possibly matching TRBD1 (6 bases). Germline loops: CDR1 LGHDT, CDR2 YNNKEL (reference sequence). Trimming pared 8 bases from V and 10 bases from J, leaving 21 bases between. There are 14 residues in the CDR3.

The chain couples TRBV6-2 or TRBV6-3 to TRBJ2-6; D not resolved. Germline values: CDR1 MNHEY, CDR2 SVGEGT. Trimming took off 11 bases at V and 0 bases at J, with 14 bases between the two ends. The CDR3 covers 15 residues. The CDR3 nucleotides are TGTGCCCTCAGCGACACTAACTCTGGGGCCAACGTCCTGACTTTC. Its protein product is CALSDTNSGANVLTF.

This clonotype was seen a handful of times. The CDR3 is CASRRGLGYTF. CDR3 bases: TGTGCCAGCAGGAGGGGGCTCGGCTACACCTTC. This chain joins TRBV12-3 or TRBV12-4 and TRBJ1-2; 7 nucleotides match TRBD1. This CDR3 is 11 amino acids long. The trim removed 6 bases at V and 8 bases at J, leaving 3 bases unmatched.